The entry below describes one TCR beta chain. The antigen remains undetermined. Profiling relied on immunoSEQ multiplex PCR, and the TCRdb table lists in-frame clones only, not all of them. The table includes roughly 270,000 clones, roughly 90% detected once. This sample was taken from a study of cytomegalovirus exposure and HLA in healthy donors. Study at large: A later analysis reported the same platform for the roughly 120 validation repertoires and the roughly 700 first-cohort repertoires.

The V gene lost 0 bases and the J gene lost 7 bases, with 16 bases spanning the gap. Germline V CDR1 and CDR2: SGDLS, YYNGEE. The CDR3 is 15 residues long. Study results and caveats: High specificity and sensitivity for cytomegalovirus status were reported for the classifier.

The rearrangement links TRBV9 to TRBJ1-1; TRBD1 might be the D (6 bases). The sequence derives from a woman younger than 30 in good health and CMV-seronegative. Input material: PBMCs. The chain's CDR3 is CASSVGGQPKYEAFF. The CDR3 region has the DNA TGTGCCAGCAGCGTAGGTGGACAGCCAAAATATGAAGCTTTCTTT.